The 22 T cell receptor beta chains listed next were all sequenced from one sample in a study of T-cell memory formation after mild COVID-19 (dated by TCRdb to about 2021). Libraries were constructed by 5' RACE. TCRdb records Illumina NovaSeq 6000 as the sequencer. TCRdb reran the public reads through fastp at Q25 and MiXCR, keeping productive beta chains. Here each entry gathers all rows of one CDR3 protein and keeps the most common genes and DNA. For this sample the table gives more than 250,000 distinct CDR3 sequences, of which 15% to 20% were detected only once. The ten biggest clones cover 23% of the sample. The sample consisted of PBMCs or a T cell subset sorted from them (not recorded which). These receptor sequences come from a man between 18 and 35 years old who had mild COVID-19 (a few samples of this study predate the infection). The sample titles of this study are shuffled in the database, so cell type and time point are left out; the donor was told from shared clones.

This clonotype was counted only a few times. This sequence joins TRBV6-2 or TRBV6-3 and TRBJ1-2, with 7 nucleotides matching TRBD1. The ends lost 0 bases at V and 2 bases at J; junction bases unmatched: 12. This CDR3 has 18 residues. Germline V CDR1 and CDR2: MNHEY, SVGEGT. The CDR3 is CASSYSAGDSTPNYGYTF. The CDR3 DNA reads as TGTGCCAGCAGTTACTCCGCAGGGGACAGTACACCGAACTATGGCTACACCTTC.

This clonotype turned up a few times. The chain has TRBV11-2 and TRBJ1-6; TRBD1 might be the D (5 bases). Between the trimmed V and J ends, which lost 5 bases and 9 bases, there was a span of 17 bases. This CDR3 contains 15 residues. Germline V gives CDR1 SGHAT, CDR2 FQNNGV. The DNA of the CDR3 is TGTGCCAGCAGCCCGGGCGGGGGTAGAAGTTCACCCCTCCACTTT. Translation: CASSPGGGRSSPLHF.

This clonotype showed up many times. The chain is built from TRBV4-2 and TRBJ2-1; 10 bases line up with TRBD2. Germline V lookup: CDR1 LGHNA, CDR2 YNFKEQ. After removal of 1 base from V and 8 bases from J, the junction contained 5 bases not matched to a gene. The CDR3 is made up of 15 amino acids. CDR3 coding DNA: TGTGCCAGCAGCCAAGGAGCGGGGGGGCTTGATGAGCAGTTCTTC. It specifies CASSQGAGGLDEQFF.

V usage is TRBV6-5 and J usage is TRBJ2-7; 9 nucleotides agree with TRBD1. The CDR3 totals 14 residues. V trimming: 6 bases; J trimming: 6 bases; junction bases outside the gene matches: 9. Germline CDR1 and CDR2: MNHEY and SVGAGI. CDR3 protein: CASRRTGAIFEQYV. CDR3 nucleotide sequence: TGTGCCAGCAGAAGGACAGGGGCGATTTTCGAGCAGTACGTC.

This clonotype came up a few times. The rearrangement joins TRBV6-5 to TRBJ1-2; D possibly corresponds to TRBD1 (5 bases). V shed 4 bases and J shed 8 bases, with 17 bases lying between them. Germline CDR1 is MNHEY and CDR2 is SVGAGI. The CDR3 has 14 amino acids. The CDR3 nucleotides are TGTGCCAGCAGTTCCCGGGACGGCCTGGGAGGCTACACCTTC. This translates into CASSSRDGLGGYTF.

J is TRBJ1-6 and V is TRBV7-6; tentatively, D is TRBD1 (6 bases). The ends were cut back, 4 bases at V and 0 bases at J, with 13 bases in the middle. The germline CDR1 and CDR2 sequences are SGHVS and FNYEAQ. This CDR3 has 17 residues. In DNA form, the CDR3 reads TGTGCCAGCAGCTCCGAGGACAGTTTCTCCTATAATTCACCCCTCCACTTT. Translated, it gives CASSSEDSFSYNSPLHF.

In this sample, this clonotype turned up a few times. This chain joins TRBV11-2 and TRBJ2-7, with 9 positions matching TRBD1. The CDR3 totals 13 residues. Per the germline V gene, CDR1 is SGHAT and CDR2 is FQNNGV. The V and J ends lost 5 bases and 6 bases, in that order; junction bases with no gene match: 5. The CDR3 region has the DNA TGTGCCAGCAGCCGAAGACAGGGGGGCGAGCAGTACGTC. Its translation is CASSRRQGGEQYV.

J is TRBJ1-4 and V is TRBV20-1; D uncertain. Trimming took off 5 bases at V and 0 bases at J, with 10 bases between the two ends. CDR1 is DFQATT, CDR2 SNEGSKA, per germline (reference sequence). The CDR3 has 14 residues. The CDR3: CSAREFSTNEKLFF. CDR3 nucleotides: TGCAGTGCTCGGGAGTTTTCAACTAATGAAAAACTGTTTTTT.

The chain combines TRBV18 with TRBJ2-1; D gene uncertain. Germline V gives CDR1 KGHSH, CDR2 LQKENI. Trimming took 3 bases from V and 7 from J, leaving 13 bases between them. There are 14 residues in the CDR3. CDR3 region: CASSPISPANEQFF. As DNA, the CDR3 is TGTGCCAGCTCACCTATATCCCCCGCGAATGAGCAGTTCTTC.

The sample holds a few counts of this clonotype. V is TRBV20-1 and J is TRBJ2-5; D unresolved. CDR3 length: 12 amino acids. Germline CDR1 DFQATT, CDR2 SNEGSKA (reference sequence). V was pared by 1 base and J by 5 bases, with 8 bases between. The CDR3 loop is CSARGDPETQYF. The CDR3, as DNA: TGCAGTGCTAGAGGTGACCCGGAGACCCAGTACTTC.

This clonotype was seen only a few times. J is TRBJ2-5 and V is TRBV7-9; D is unclear. The CDR3 consists of 17 residues. V was clipped by 5 bases and J by 4 bases, with 23 bases between them. Germline CDR1 reads SEHNR; CDR2 reads FQNEAQ (reference sequence). CDR3 in amino acids: CASSVTTPGWRGETQYF. DNA for the CDR3: TGTGCCAGCAGCGTAACGACACCGGGTTGGAGAGGAGAGACCCAGTACTTC.

This clonotype was counted only a few times. The chain combines TRBV12-3 or TRBV12-4 with TRBJ1-5, with D possibly being TRBD1 (5 bases). The CDR3 covers 15 residues. V lost 5 bases to trimming and J lost 5 bases, with 16 bases between them. Here the CDR3 DNA reads TGTGCCAGCAGTCCACAGGAGTATGGGGATCAGCCCCAGCATTTT. It encodes CASSPQEYGDQPQHF.

This chain links TRBV28 with TRBJ2-1, with TRBD2 matching over 10 bases. The J segment lost 8 bases and the V segment lost 2 bases, leaving 3 bases of the junction unmatched. The CDR3 contains 14 residues. The germline CDR1 and CDR2 sequences are MDHEN and SYDVKM. CDR3 in amino acids: CASSLPLAGDEQFF. In nucleotides, the CDR3 is TGTGCCAGCAGTTTACCCCTAGCGGGGGATGAGCAGTTCTTC.

The chain links TRBV7-6 to TRBJ2-5; TRBD1 might be the D (6 bases). CDR1 and CDR2 from the germline V gene are SGHVS and FNYEAQ. Trimming took off 2 bases at V and 7 bases at J, with 17 bases between the two ends. This CDR3 comprises 15 residues. The CDR3 reads CASSLRAGEEGTQYF. CDR3 sequence (DNA): TGTGCCAGCAGCTTACGGGCAGGGGAAGAAGGGACCCAGTACTTC.

At least ten counts were recorded for this clonotype. The genes are TRBV12-3 or TRBV12-4 and TRBJ2-3; 9 bases are a match to TRBD2. This CDR3 comprises 15 residues. After removal of 3 bases from V and 6 bases from J, the junction contained 7 bases not matched to a gene. Here the CDR3 DNA reads TGTGCCAGCAGTTTGGGCGGGGGGGTTTCGGATACGCAGTATTTT. It specifies CASSLGGGVSDTQYF.

This clonotype was recorded a few times. The chain couples TRBV9 to TRBJ2-7; 7 nucleotides match TRBD2. The CDR3 is 13 amino acids. Per germline, CDR1 SGDLS and CDR2 YYNGEE. The ends lost 4 bases at V and 6 bases at J; junction bases unmatched: 7. For the CDR3, the DNA is TGTGCCAGCAGCCCCATTCCGGGGGGCGAGCAGTACGTC. Encoded protein: CASSPIPGGEQYV.

This clonotype turned up a few times. The V gene is TRBV29-1, the J gene TRBJ2-3, with D tentatively TRBD1 (6 bases). The CDR3 totals 13 residues. V shed 7 bases and J shed 2 bases, with 13 bases lying between them. CDR1 and CDR2 (germline): SQVTM, ANQGSEA. CDR3 sequence: CSARQVLTDTQYF. Written as DNA, the CDR3 is TGCAGCGCCCGACAGGTCCTCACAGATACGCAGTATTTT.

This sequence joins TRBV7-9 and TRBJ2-3, with 8 bases that match TRBD1. Germline values: CDR1 SEHNR, CDR2 FQNEAQ (reference sequence). The length of the CDR3 is 16 residues. V lost 5 bases, J lost 2 bases, and 9 bases stayed unmatched. The CDR3 reads CASSRRQGPVTDTQYF. CDR3 bases: TGTGCCAGCAGCCGTCGACAGGGGCCAGTCACAGATACGCAGTATTTT.

The chain links TRBV5-5 to TRBJ1-2; D uncertain. CDR3 size: 15 residues. Germline V gene sequence: CDR1 SGHKS, CDR2 YYEKEE (reference sequence). V shed 3 bases and J shed 2 bases, with 14 bases lying between them. CDR3 coding DNA: TGTGCCAGCAGCTCTCCGGGATCCTTCAACTATGGCTACACCTTC. It specifies CASSSPGSFNYGYTF.

This chain joins TRBV6-2 or TRBV6-3 and TRBJ2-7, with TRBD1 matching over 8 bases. Trimming at V came to 4 bases and at J to 3 bases, leaving 5 bases not matched to a gene. The CDR3 extends over 14 amino acids. CDR1 is MNHEY, CDR2 SVGEGT, per germline. The CDR3 DNA sequence: TGTGCCAGCAGTTTCCTGACAGGGGACTACGAGCAGTACGTC. Translation: CASSFLTGDYEQYV.

This chain joins TRBV6-5 and TRBJ1-6; D may be TRBD1 (5 bases). V shed 0 bases and J shed 10 bases, with 19 bases lying between them. The CDR3 has 17 residues. Germline values: CDR1 MNHEY, CDR2 SVGAGI. The CDR3 region is CASSYSPAGPTSSPLHF. DNA for the CDR3: TGTGCCAGCAGTTACTCTCCGGCAGGGCCCACTTCCTCACCCCTCCACTTT.

This clonotype turned up a few times. The chain links TRBV7-9 to TRBJ2-5, with D perhaps assigned TRBD1 or TRBD2 (5 bases each). The length of the CDR3 is 15 residues. The ends were cut back, 1 base at V and 5 bases at J, with 14 bases in the middle. Germline CDR1 SEHNR, CDR2 FQNEAQ (reference sequence). The CDR3 is CASSLVGDRGETQYF. The CDR3 DNA follows: TGTGCCAGCAGCTTAGTCGGGGACCGAGGGGAGACCCAGTACTTC.